Here is one T cell receptor beta chain with its context. The antigen is undetermined. Looked up from germline, CDR1 is SGDLS and CDR2 is YYNGEE. This CDR3 contains 14 residues. V shed 0 bases and J shed 0 bases, with 4 bases lying between them. Primers for the PCR totalled 60 Vbeta and 13 Jbeta. TCRdb's table, derived via immunoSEQ multiplex PCR, lists solely in-frame clones and lacks some. The sample has approximately 150,000 clones, 66% seen once; the top ten hold 6.5%. The data were obtained in a study of cytomegalovirus exposure and HLA in healthy donors. Study observations and caveats: A later analysis, which compared TCR beta chains of equal frequency, found the HLA-associated ones more clonally expanded. Some public TCRs appeared in many individuals, while most sequences were rare.

Each of the donors was a healthy bone marrow donor. The chain employs TRBV9 and TRBJ2-1; D not resolved. The TCR sequence derives from a woman in her sixties or seventies in good health and CMV-seronegative. Sample: PBMCs. CDR3 residues: CASSVDGSYNEQFF. The CDR3 coding sequence is TGTGCCAGCAGCGTAGACGGCTCCTACAATGAGCAGTTCTTC.